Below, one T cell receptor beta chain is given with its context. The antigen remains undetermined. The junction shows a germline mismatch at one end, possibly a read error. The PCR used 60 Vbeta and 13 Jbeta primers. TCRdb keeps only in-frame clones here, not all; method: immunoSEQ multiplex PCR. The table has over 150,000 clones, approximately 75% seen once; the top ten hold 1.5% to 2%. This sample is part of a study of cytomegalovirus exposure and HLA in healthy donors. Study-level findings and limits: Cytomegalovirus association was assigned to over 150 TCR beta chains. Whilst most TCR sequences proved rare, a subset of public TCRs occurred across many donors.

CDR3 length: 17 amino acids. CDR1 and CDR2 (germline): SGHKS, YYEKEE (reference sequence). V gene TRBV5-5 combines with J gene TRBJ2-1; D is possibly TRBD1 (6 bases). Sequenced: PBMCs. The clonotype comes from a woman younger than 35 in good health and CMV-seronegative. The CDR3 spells CATSLLYSDSSYNEQFF. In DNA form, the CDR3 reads TGTGCCACCAGCCTTCTCTATTCGGACAGCTCCTACAATGAGCAGTTCTTC.